A selection of T cell receptor beta chains follows, all from one sample in a study of blood T cell repertoires in COVID-19. Assay used: immunoSEQ multiplex PCR; TCRdb lists only in-frame clones, some missing. The sample yields some 220,000 clones, 70% to 90% seen once. The material sequenced was peripheral blood. These receptors came from a man aged 45-60 years who had recovered from COVID-19. Each CDR3 is given with its conserved first and last residue. The D gene is left open where the match is weak. Only some rows state a clone size, as once, few, many or a class for expanded clones.

D gene: .; J gene: TRBJ2-2; CDR3 length: 16; V gene: TRBV19; clone size: .; CDR3 DNA: TGTGCCAGTAGTCGTTCGACAGGCCCGAACACCGGGGAGCTGTTTTTT; CDR3 protein: CASSRSTGPNTGELFF
D gene: .; J gene: TRBJ1-1; CDR3 length: 16; V gene: TRBV18; clone size: .; CDR3 DNA: TGTGCCAGCTCATCCGCGGGGGGCGGACGGGGCACTGAAGCTTTCTTT; CDR3 protein: CASSSAGGGRGTEAFF
D gene: TRBD1; J gene: TRBJ1-1; CDR3 length: 15; V gene: TRBV19; clone size: .; CDR3 DNA: TGTGCCAGTAGTAAACAGGGGGCTTTGTACACTGAAGCTTTCTTT; CDR3 protein: CASSKQGALYTEAFF
D gene: .; J gene: TRBJ2-1; CDR3 length: 18; V gene: TRBV19; clone size: .; CDR3 DNA: TGTGCCAGTAGTAGTCAGGTCGGGAGATTGTTTTCCTACAATGAGCAGTTCTTC; CDR3 protein: CASSSQVGRLFSYNEQFF
D gene: TRBD2; J gene: TRBJ2-1; CDR3 length: 14; V gene: TRBV27; clone size: .; CDR3 DNA: TGTGCCAGCAATTTACTAGCGGGGCCCAATGAGCAGTTCTTC; CDR3 protein: CASNLLAGPNEQFF
D gene: TRBD1; J gene: TRBJ1-5; CDR3 length: 13; V gene: TRBV29-1; clone size: .; CDR3 DNA: TGCAGCGTGGGACAGGGGACCAATCAGCCCCAGCATTTT; CDR3 protein: CSVGQGTNQPQHF
D gene: TRBD2; J gene: TRBJ2-7; CDR3 length: 18; V gene: TRBV28; clone size: .; CDR3 DNA: TGTGCCAGCAGTCCCTATATGGGAGCCGGGACTAGCTCCTACGAGCAGTACTTC; CDR3 protein: CASSPYMGAGTSSYEQYF
D gene: .; J gene: TRBJ2-1; CDR3 length: 13; V gene: TRBV5-5; clone size: .; CDR3 DNA: TGTGCCAGCAGCTTGGCAGGGCTCAATGAGCAGTTCTTC; CDR3 protein: CASSLAGLNEQFF
D gene: .; J gene: TRBJ2-1; CDR3 length: 13; V gene: TRBV10-3; clone size: .; CDR3 DNA: TGTGCCATCTCCCCTGGACAGTACAATGAGCAGTTCTTC; CDR3 protein: CAISPGQYNEQFF
D gene: TRBD2; J gene: TRBJ2-1; CDR3 length: 15; V gene: TRBV14; clone size: few; CDR3 DNA: TGTGCCAGCAGCCCAGCGGGGTTAATCTACAATGAGCAGTTCTTC; CDR3 protein: CASSPAGLIYNEQFF
D gene: TRBD2; J gene: TRBJ2-3; CDR3 length: 16; V gene: TRBV5-1; clone size: once; CDR3 DNA: TGCGCCAGCAGTTTCAGCGGGAGGCATAGCACAGATACGCAGTATTTT; CDR3 protein: CASSFSGRHSTDTQYF